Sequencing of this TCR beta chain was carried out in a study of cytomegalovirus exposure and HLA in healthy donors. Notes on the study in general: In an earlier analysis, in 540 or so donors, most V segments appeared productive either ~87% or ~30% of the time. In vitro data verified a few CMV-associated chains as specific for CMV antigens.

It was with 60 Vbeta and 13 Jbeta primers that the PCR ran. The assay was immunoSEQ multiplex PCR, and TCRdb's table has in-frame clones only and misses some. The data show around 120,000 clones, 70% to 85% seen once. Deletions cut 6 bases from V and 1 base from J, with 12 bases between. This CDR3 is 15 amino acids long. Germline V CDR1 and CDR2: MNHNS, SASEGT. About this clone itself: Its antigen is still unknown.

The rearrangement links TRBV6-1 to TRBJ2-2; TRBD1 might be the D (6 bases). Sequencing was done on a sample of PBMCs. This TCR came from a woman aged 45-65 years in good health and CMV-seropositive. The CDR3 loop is CASRKVGGNTGELFF. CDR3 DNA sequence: TGTGCCAGCAGGAAAGTAGGGGGGAACACCGGGGAGCTGTTTTTT.